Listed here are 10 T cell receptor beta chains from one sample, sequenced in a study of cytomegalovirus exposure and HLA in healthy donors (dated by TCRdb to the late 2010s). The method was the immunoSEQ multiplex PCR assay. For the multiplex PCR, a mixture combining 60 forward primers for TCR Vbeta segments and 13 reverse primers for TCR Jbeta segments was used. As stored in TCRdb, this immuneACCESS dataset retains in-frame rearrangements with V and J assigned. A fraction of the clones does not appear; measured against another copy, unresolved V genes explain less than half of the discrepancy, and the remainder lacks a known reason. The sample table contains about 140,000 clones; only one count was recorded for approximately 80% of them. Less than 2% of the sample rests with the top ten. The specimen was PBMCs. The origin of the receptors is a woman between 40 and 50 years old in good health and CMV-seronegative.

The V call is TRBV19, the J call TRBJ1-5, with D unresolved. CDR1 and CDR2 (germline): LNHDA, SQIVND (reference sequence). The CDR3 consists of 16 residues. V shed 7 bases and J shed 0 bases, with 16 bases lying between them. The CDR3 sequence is CASNPLGLYSNQPQHF. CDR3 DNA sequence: TGTGCCAGTAACCCCCTCGGACTTTATAGCAATCAGCCCCAGCATTTT. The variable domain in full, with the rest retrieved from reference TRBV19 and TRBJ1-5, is DGGITQSPKYLFRKEGQNVTLSCEQNLNHDAMYWYRQDPGQGLRLIYYSQIVNDFQKGDIAEGYSVSREKKESFPLTVTSAQKNPTAFYLCASNPLGLYSNQPQHFGDGTRLSIL.

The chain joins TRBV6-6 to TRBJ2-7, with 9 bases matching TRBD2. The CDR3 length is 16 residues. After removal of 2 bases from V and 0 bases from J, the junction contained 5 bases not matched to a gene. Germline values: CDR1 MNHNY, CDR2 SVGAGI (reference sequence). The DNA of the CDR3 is TGTGCCAGCAGTTACCTTAGCGGGAGAACCTCCTACGAGCAGTACTTC. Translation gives CASSYLSGRTSYEQYF.

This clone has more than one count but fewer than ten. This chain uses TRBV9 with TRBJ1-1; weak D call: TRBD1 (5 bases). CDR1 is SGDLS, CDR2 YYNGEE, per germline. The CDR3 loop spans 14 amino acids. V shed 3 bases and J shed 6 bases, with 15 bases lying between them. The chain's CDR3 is CASSGEDSPSEAFF. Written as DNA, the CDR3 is TGTGCCAGCAGCGGGGAAGACAGCCCTTCTGAAGCTTTCTTT. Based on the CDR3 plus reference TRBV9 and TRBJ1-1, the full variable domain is DSGVTQTPKHLITATGQRVTLRCSPRSGDLSVYWYQQSLDQGLQFLIQYYNGEERAKGNILERFSAQQFPDLHSELNLSSLELGDSALYFCASSGEDSPSEAFFGQGTRLTVV.

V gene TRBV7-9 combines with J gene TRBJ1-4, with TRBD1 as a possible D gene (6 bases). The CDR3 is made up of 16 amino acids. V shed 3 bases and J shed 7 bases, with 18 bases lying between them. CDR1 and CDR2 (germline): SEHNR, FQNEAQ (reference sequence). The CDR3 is CASSFVAGAHGEKLFF. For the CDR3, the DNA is TGTGCCAGCAGCTTCGTGGCGGGGGCGCACGGTGAAAAACTGTTTTTT.

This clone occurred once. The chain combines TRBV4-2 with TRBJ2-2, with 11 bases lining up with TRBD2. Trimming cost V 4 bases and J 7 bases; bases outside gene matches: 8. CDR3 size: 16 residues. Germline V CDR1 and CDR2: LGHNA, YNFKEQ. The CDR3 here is CASSPALAGAGGELFF. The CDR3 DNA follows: TGTGCCAGCAGCCCTGCACTAGCGGGAGCTGGCGGGGAGCTGTTTTTT.

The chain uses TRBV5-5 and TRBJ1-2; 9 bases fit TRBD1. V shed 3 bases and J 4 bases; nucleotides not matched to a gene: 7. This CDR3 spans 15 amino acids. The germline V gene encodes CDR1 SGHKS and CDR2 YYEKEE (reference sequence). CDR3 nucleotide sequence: TGTGCCAGCAGCTCTCAGCCGGGACAGGGCTATGGCTACACCTTC. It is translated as CASSSQPGQGYGYTF. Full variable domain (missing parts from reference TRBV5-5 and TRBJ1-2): DAGVTQSPTHLIKTRGQQVTLRCSPISGHKSVSWYQQVLGQGPQFIFQYYEKEERGRGNFPDRFSARQFPNYSSELNVNALLLGDSALYLCASSSQPGQGYGYTFGSGTRLTVV.

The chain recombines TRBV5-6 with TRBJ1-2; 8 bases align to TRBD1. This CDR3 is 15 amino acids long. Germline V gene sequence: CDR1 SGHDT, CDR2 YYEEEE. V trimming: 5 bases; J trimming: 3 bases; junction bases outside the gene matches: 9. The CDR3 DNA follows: TGTGCCAGCAGTTTAGGACAGGGCCAATACTATGGCTACACCTTC. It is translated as CASSLGQGQYYGYTF.

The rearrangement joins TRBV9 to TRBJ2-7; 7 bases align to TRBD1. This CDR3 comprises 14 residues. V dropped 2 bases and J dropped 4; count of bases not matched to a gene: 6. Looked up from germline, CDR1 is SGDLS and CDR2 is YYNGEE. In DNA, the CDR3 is TGTGCCAGCAGCGTGGGGACAGAAAGGTACGAGCAGTACTTC. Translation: CASSVGTERYEQYF. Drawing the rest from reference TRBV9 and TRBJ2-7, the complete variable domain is DSGVTQTPKHLITATGQRVTLRCSPRSGDLSVYWYQQSLDQGLQFLIQYYNGEERAKGNILERFSAQQFPDLHSELNLSSLELGDSALYFCASSVGTERYEQYFGPGTRLTVT.

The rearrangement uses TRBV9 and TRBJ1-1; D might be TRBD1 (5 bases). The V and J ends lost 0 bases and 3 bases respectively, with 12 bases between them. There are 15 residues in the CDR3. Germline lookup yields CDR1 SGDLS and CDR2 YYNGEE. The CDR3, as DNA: TGTGCCAGCAGCGTAGGCACCGGGGGATACACTGAAGCTTTCTTT. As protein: CASSVGTGGYTEAFF. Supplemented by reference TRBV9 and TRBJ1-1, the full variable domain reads DSGVTQTPKHLITATGQRVTLRCSPRSGDLSVYWYQQSLDQGLQFLIQYYNGEERAKGNILERFSAQQFPDLHSELNLSSLELGDSALYFCASSVGTGGYTEAFFGQGTRLTVV.

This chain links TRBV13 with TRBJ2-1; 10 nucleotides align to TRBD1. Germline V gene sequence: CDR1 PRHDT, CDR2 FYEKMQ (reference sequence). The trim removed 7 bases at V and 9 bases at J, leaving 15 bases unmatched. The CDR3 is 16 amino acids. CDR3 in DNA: TGTGCCAGCACCTACACCGGGACAGGGGATTTTGGTGAGCAGTTCTTC. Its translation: CASTYTGTGDFGEQFF.